This entry is about one TCR beta chain. The data were obtained in a study of control samples from healthy donors and cancer patients. Measured with immunoSEQ multiplex PCR; TCRdb has only the in-frame clones, and not every one. The profile shows roughly 140,000 clones, approximately 93% of them singletons. The CDR3 loop spans 16 amino acids. CDR1 is SGHTA, CDR2 FQGNSA, per germline. V was pared by 3 bases and J by 5 bases, with 7 bases of the junction left unmatched. Sequencing was carried out using blood. This rearrangement joins TRBV7-2 to TRBJ1-4, with 9 bases aligning to TRBD1. The TCR sequence derives from a middle-aged man in good health. This CDR3 reads CASSLYRGQGNEKLFF. DNA for the CDR3: TGTGCCAGCAGCTTGTACAGGGGGCAGGGAAATGAAAAACTGTTTTTT.